The 9 T cell receptor beta chains below were found in one sample sequenced in a study of T-cell reconstitution after alpha-beta-depleted transplantation in children. Unique molecular identifiers featured in how the TCRbeta library was prepared. TCRdb used MiXCR to reprocess the PCR reads, holding one entry per CDR3 protein. In the table there are a few hundred thousand distinct CDR3 sequences, 20% to 30% of which are singletons. The sequenced sample was PBMCs, obtained before TCRalphabeta/CD19-depleted stem cell transplant. Receptors originate from a boy under two years old with Wiskott-Aldrich syndrome, due to receive a stem cell transplant.

This chain links TRBV5-1 with TRBJ1-5, with no clear D. The CDR3 consists of 13 residues. Germline V gene lookup returns CDR1 SGHRS and CDR2 YFSETQ. The V end lost 1 base, the J end lost 5 bases, and 7 bases lay between the germline ends. CDR3 nucleotide sequence: TGCGCCAGCAGCTTGTGGGAGGATCAGCCCCAGCATTTT. Its translation: CASSLWEDQPQHF.

The CDR3 region is CASSETGEASYEQYF. CDR3 DNA sequence: TGTGCCAGCAGTGAGACGGGGGAGGCGTCCTACGAGCAGTACTTC. This chain connects TRBV6-1 to TRBJ2-7, with a tentative D call TRBD2 (6 bases). This CDR3 has 15 amino acids. Deletions cut 3 bases from V and 1 base from J, with 13 bases between. Germline V gene sequence: CDR1 MNHNS, CDR2 SASEGT.

Only a few counts were recorded for this clonotype. The CDR3 loop is CASSFLQGTGEQYF. Written as DNA, the CDR3 is TGTGCCAGCAGCTTTTTACAGGGGACGGGCGAGCAGTACTTC. The J gene is TRBJ2-7, the V gene TRBV7-2; TRBD1 aligns across 7 bases. The CDR3 sequence is 14 residues long. The germline V gene has CDR1 SGHTA and CDR2 FQGNSA. V lost 3 bases to trimming and J lost 6 bases; unmatched junction nucleotides: 8.

The chain has TRBV12-3 or TRBV12-4 and TRBJ2-1; TRBD2 agrees at 10 bases. CDR3 size: 15 residues. After removal of 7 bases from V and 2 bases from J, the junction contained 5 bases not matched to a gene. CDR3 amino acids: CASNVGLAAYNEQFF. The CDR3, as DNA: TGTGCCAGCAACGTCGGACTAGCGGCCTACAATGAGCAGTTCTTC.

V usage is TRBV7-2 and J usage is TRBJ2-5, with TRBD1 matching 10 bases. The CDR3 sequence is 15 residues long. Trimming cost V 5 bases and J 5 bases; bases outside gene matches: 8. Germline assignment: CDR1 SGHTA and CDR2 FQGNSA. The CDR3 here is CASSPRQGAWETQYF. Written as DNA, the CDR3 is TGTGCCAGCAGCCCAAGACAGGGGGCATGGGAGACCCAGTACTTC. Full variable domain (missing parts from reference TRBV7-2 and TRBJ2-5): GAGVSQSPSNKVTEKGKDVELRCDPISGHTALYWYRQSLGQGLEFLIYFQGNSAPDKSGLPSDRFSAERTGGSVSTLTIQRTQQEDSAVYLCASSPRQGAWETQYFGPGTRLLVL.

J is TRBJ2-1 and V is TRBV20-1; 11 bases map to TRBD2. Trimming cost V 4 bases and J 3 bases; bases outside gene matches: 5. The germline V gene has CDR1 DFQATT and CDR2 SNEGSKA (reference sequence). The CDR3 is 15 residues long. CDR3 DNA sequence: TGCAGTGCTACAGGGACTAGCGGATACTACAATGAGCAGTTCTTC. Encoded protein: CSATGTSGYYNEQFF.

This sequence joins TRBV7-2 and TRBJ2-3; 15 nucleotides match TRBD2. V lost 4 bases to trimming and J lost 7 bases; unmatched junction nucleotides: 3. The CDR3 sequence is 15 residues long. Germline assignment: CDR1 SGHTA and CDR2 FQGNSA. CDR3: CASSSGLAGGNTQYF. The DNA for the CDR3 is TGTGCCAGCAGCTCCGGACTAGCGGGAGGGAATACGCAGTATTTT.

This clonotype was seen a few times. The J gene is TRBJ2-7, the V gene TRBV4-1, with TRBD2 identical over 8 bases. Germline-derived CDR1 and CDR2 are MGHRA and YSYEKL. This CDR3 is 14 amino acids long. V shed 1 base and J 2 bases; nucleotides not matched to a gene: 1. The CDR3 coding sequence is TGCGCCAGCAGCCAAGCGGGACTAGCCTACGAGCAGTACTTC. It translates to CASSQAGLAYEQYF.

This chain uses TRBV7-9 with TRBJ2-2; D might be TRBD2 (5 bases). This CDR3 region has 15 residues. Germline V gene data show CDR1 as SEHNR and CDR2 as FQNEAQ (reference sequence). V was shortened by 1 base and J by 4 bases, with 10 bases between the two germline ends. CDR3 DNA sequence: TGTGCCAGCAGCTTAGTTCGGGGAGCCACCGGGGAGCTGTTTTTT. It yields the protein CASSLVRGATGELFF.